The T cell receptor beta chain under discussion was sequenced for a study of shared clonotypes between healthy human individuals. Whole-study context: Three CD4 naive, three CD4 memory, two CD8 naive and one CD8 memory plate were used per donor.

Researchers partitioned CD4+ cells into CD45RA+ naive and CD45RA-negative memory subsets. In the authors' workflow: Filtering differed since immunoSEQ provided only junctions, with no quality scores. Repertoires were generated with immunoSEQ multiplex PCR, while TCRdb's copy carries only in-frame clones and drops some. Clone size and V and J calls were adopted from that table, with D and trimming inferred from the DNA. This table holds roughly 500,000 clones, about 96% found once. V was cut by 4 bases and J by 7 bases, with 23 bases left in between. Per germline, CDR1 SGHRS and CDR2 YFSETQ. This CDR3 region has 16 residues.

This sequence joins TRBV5-1 and TRBJ1-2, with D unresolved. The sequence was collected from a woman aged 30 to 39 in good health. The sequenced sample consisted of naive CD4+ T cells sorted from blood. Subset in this sample: CD45RA+ positively selected. The CDR3 loop reads CASSMWAVEGFRGYTF. DNA of the CDR3: TGCGCCAGCAGCATGTGGGCGGTTGAGGGTTTTCGTGGCTACACCTTC.